A single sample gave rise to the 3 T cell receptor beta chains below, sequenced in a study of multiple sclerosis patients with progressive multifocal leukoencephalopathy. TCRdb keeps only in-frame clones here, not all; method: immunoSEQ multiplex PCR. Among more than 30,000 clones, about 91% were seen once, and the ten largest hold 5.7%. Time point here: time of PML onset. The starting material was PBMCs, obtained from a patient treated with natalizumab. All receptors come from a woman between 40 and 50 years old with progressive multifocal leukoencephalopathy.

This clone was detected only a few times. This rearrangement joins TRBV28 to TRBJ2-2; 7 bases are a match to TRBD2. The CDR3 length is 15 residues. CDR1 MDHEN and CDR2 SYDVKM come from the germline V gene. V was clipped by 2 bases and J by 5 bases; unmatched bases: 5. The chain's CDR3 is CASSLPSGGTGELFF. CDR3 nucleotides: TGTGCCAGCAGTTTACCCTCGGGGGGTACCGGGGAGCTGTTTTTT.

The gene calls are TRBV27 and TRBJ2-7; D might be TRBD1 or TRBD2, each matching 6 bases. V was pared by 4 bases and J by 1 base, with 14 bases between. The CDR3 totals 15 residues. Per the germline V gene, CDR1 is MNHEY and CDR2 is SMNVEV (reference sequence). The chain's CDR3 is CASSSLGGGSYEQYF. For the CDR3, the DNA is TGTGCCAGCAGTTCCCTCGGGGGCGGGTCCTACGAGCAGTACTTC.

V and J are TRBV13 and TRBJ2-2; TRBD2 is a possible D gene (7 bases). Germline V lookup: CDR1 PRHDT, CDR2 FYEKMQ (reference sequence). This CDR3 has 16 residues. Trimming shortened V by 5 bases and J by 7 bases, and 20 bases separated the two germline ends. CDR3 residues: CASSPRGGVQNGELFF. As DNA, the CDR3 is TGTGCCAGCAGCCCCCGAGGGGGGGTGCAGAACGGGGAGCTGTTTTTT.